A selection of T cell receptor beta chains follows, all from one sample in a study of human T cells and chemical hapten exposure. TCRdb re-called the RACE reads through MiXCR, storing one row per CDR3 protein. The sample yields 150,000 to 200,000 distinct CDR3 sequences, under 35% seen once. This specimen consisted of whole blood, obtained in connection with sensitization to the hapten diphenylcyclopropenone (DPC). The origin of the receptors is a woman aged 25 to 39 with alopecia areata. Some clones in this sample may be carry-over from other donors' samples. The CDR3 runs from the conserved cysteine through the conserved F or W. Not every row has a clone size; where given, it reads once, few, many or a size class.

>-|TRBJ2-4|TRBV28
CASGAAGGGRNIQYF
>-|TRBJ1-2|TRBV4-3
CASSQEAGQLAGYTF
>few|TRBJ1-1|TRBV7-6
CASSLTTGGGPAEAFF
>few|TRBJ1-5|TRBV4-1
CASSQDPPGNNQPQHF
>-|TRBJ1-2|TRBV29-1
CSVEDRAGLYGYTF
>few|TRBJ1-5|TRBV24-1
CATSDVGGQPQHF
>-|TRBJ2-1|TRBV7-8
CASSTGPLQGGNEQFF
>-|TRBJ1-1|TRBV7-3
CASSFSDRWGPEAFF
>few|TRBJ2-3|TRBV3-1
CASSLRRSGVGADTQYF
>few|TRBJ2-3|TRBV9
CASSVVASGGTDTQYF
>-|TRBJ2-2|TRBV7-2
CASTPGQGKAGELFF
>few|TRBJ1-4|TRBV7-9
CASSLYPGTTNEKLFF
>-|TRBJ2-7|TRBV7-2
CASSINYEQYF
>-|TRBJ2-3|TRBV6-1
CASRPTEGARSDTQYF
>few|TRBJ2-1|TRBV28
CASSLRRLDYNEQFF
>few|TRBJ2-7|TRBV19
CASSTGLAGGFHEQYF
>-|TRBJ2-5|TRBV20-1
CSANRVQETQYF
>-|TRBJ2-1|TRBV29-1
CSVAGPPDEQFF
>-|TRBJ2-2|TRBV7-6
CASSLATGLNTGELFF
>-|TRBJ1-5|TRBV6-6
CASSLTGNQPQHF
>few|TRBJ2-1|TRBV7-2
CASSSIGGTTYNEQFF
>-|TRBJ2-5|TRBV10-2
CASSDSFSGGETQYF
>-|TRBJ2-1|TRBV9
CASSATSGVLYNEQFF
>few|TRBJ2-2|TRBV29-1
CSVEKTRNTGELFF
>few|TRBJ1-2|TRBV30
CAWSVGIGYTF
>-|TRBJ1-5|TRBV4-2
CASSQDWGGSNQPQHF
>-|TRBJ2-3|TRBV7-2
CASSLSGGPNTQYF
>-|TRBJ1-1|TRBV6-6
CASRPGGRDTEAFF
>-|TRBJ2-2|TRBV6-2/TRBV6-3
CASSPLGLAVYTGELFF
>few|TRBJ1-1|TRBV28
CASSLGRIEAFF
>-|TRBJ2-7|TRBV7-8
CASSLFTGSYEQYF
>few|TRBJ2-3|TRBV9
CASSVGSSGTQYF
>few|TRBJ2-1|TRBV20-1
CSASMRAGSYNEQFF